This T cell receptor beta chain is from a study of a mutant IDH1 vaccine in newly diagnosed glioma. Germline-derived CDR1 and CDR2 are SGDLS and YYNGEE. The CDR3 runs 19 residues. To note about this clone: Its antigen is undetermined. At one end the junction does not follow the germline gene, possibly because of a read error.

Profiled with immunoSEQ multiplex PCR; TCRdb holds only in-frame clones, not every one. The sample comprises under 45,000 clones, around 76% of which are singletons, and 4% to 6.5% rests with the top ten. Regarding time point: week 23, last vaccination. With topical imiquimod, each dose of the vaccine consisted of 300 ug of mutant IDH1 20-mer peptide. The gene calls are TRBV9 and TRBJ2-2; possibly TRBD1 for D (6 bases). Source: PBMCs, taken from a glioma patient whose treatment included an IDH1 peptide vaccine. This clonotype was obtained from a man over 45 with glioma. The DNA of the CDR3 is TGTGCCAGCAGCGTAGAGGGGGTATTAGGCTTCCTGAACCCCGGGGAGCTGTTTTTT. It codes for CASSVEGVLGFLNPGELFF.